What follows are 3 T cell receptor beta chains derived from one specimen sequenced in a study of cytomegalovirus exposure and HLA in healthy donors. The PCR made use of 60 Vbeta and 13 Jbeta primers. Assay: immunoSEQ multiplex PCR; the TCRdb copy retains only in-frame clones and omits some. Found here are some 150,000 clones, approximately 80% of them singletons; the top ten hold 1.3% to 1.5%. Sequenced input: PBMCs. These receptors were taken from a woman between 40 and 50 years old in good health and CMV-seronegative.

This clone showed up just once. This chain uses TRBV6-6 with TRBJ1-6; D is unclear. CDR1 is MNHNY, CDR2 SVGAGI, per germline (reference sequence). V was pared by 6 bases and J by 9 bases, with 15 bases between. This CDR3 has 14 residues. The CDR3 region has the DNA TGTGCCAGCAGCGCGGCCGGAGGTGGTTCACCCCTCCACTTT. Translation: CASSAAGGGSPLHF.

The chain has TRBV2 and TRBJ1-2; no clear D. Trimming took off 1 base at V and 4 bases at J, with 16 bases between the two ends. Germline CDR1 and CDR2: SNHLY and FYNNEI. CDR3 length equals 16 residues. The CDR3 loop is CASSEDLTNKRYGYTF. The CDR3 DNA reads TGTGCCAGCAGTGAAGACCTCACAAACAAGCGCTATGGCTACACCTTC.

CDR3 DNA: TGTGCCAGCAGTCAGCGCTCGGGAGAGCAGTACTTC. Translation: CASSQRSGEQYF. The chain is built from TRBV6-5 and TRBJ2-7, with D tentatively TRBD2 (5 bases). The germline gives CDR1 MNHEY, CDR2 SVGAGI. The CDR3 sequence is 12 residues long. V dropped 5 bases and J dropped 7 bases, with 12 bases sitting between them.